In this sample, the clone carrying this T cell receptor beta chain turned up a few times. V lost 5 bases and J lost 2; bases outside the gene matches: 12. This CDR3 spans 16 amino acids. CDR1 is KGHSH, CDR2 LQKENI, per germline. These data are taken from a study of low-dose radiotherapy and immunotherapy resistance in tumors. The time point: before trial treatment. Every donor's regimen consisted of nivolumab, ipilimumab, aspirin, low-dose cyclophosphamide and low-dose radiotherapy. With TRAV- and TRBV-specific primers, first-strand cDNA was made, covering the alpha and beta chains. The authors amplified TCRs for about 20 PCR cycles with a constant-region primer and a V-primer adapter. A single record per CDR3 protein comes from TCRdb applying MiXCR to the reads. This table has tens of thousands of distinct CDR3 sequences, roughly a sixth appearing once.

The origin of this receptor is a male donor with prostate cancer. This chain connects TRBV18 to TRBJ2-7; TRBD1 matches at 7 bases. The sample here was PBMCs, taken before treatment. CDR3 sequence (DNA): TGTGCCAGCTCAGCCTACCTACCGGGACAGACCTACGAGCAGTACTTC. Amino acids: CASSAYLPGQTYEQYF.